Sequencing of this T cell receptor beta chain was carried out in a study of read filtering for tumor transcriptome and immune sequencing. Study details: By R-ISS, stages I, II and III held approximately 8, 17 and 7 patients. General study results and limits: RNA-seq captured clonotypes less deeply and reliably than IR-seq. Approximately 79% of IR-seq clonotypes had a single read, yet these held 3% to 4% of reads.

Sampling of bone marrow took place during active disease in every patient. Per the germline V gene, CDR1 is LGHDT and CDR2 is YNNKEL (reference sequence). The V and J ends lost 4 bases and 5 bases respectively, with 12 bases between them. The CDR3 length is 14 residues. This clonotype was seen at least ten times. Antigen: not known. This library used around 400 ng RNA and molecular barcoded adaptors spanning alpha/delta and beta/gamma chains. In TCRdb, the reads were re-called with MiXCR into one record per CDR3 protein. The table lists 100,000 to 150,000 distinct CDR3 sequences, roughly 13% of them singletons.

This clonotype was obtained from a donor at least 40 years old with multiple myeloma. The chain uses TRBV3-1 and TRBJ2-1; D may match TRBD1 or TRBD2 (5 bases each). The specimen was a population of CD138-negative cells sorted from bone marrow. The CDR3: CASSPQGTNNEQFF. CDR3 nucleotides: TGTGCCAGCAGCCCACAAGGGACCAACAATGAGCAGTTCTTC.